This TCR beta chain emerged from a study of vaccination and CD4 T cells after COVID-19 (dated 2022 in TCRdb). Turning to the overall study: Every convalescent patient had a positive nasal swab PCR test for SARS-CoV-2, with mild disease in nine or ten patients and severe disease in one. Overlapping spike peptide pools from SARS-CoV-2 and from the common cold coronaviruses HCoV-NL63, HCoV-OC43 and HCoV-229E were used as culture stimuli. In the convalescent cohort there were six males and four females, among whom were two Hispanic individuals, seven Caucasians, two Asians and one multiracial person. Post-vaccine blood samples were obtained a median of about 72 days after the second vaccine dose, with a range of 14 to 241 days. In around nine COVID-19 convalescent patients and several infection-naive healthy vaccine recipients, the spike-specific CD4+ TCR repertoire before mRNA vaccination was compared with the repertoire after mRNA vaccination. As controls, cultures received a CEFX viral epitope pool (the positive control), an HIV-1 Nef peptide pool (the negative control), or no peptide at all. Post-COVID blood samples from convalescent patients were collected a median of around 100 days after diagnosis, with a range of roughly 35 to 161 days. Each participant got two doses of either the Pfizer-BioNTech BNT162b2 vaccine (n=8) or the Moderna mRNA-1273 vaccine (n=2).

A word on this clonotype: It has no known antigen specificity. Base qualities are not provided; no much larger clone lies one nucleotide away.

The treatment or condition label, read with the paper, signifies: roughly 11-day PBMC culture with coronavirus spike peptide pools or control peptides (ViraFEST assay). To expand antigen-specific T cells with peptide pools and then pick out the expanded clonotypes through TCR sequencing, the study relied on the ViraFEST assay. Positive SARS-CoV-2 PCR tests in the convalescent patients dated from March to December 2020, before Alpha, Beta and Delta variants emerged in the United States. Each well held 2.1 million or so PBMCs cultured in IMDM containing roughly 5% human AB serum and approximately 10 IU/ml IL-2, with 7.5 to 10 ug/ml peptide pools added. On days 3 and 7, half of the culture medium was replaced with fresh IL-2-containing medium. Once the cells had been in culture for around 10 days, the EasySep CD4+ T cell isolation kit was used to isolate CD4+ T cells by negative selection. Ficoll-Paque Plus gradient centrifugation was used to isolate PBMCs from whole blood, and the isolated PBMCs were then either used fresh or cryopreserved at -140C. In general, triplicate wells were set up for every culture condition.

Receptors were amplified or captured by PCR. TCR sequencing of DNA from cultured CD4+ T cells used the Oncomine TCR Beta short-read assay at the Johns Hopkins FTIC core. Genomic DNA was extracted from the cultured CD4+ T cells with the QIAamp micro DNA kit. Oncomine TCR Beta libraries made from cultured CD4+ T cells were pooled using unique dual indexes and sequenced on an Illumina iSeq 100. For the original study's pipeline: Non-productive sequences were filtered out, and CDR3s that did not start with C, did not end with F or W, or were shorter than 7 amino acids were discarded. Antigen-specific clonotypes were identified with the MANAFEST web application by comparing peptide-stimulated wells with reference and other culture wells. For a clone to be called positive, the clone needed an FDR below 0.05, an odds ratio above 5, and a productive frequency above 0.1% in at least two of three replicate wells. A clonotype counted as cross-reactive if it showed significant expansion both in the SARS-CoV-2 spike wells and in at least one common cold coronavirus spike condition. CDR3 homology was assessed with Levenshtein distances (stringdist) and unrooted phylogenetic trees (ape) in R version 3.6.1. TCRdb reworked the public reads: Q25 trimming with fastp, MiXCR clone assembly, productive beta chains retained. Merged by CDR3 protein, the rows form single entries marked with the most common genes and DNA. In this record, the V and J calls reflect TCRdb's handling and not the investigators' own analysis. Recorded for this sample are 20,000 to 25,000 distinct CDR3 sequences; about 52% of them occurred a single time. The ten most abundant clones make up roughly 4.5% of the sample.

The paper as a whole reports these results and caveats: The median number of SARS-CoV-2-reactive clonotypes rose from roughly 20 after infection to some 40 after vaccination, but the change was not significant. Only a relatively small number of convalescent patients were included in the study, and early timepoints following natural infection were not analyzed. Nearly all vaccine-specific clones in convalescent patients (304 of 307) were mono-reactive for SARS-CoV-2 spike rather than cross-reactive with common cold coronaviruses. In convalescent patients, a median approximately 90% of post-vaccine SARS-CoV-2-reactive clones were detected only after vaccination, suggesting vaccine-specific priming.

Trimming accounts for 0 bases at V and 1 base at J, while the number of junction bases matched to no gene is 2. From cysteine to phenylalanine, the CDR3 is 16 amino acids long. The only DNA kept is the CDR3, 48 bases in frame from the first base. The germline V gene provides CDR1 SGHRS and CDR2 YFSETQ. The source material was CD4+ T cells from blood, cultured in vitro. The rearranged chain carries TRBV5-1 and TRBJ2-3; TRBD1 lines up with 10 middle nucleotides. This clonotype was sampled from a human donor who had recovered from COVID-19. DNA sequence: TGCGCCAGCAGCTTGGCCGGGACAGGGGGCACAGATACGCAGTATTTT. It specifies CASSLAGTGGTDTQYF.